Listed below are T cell receptor beta chains from one sample, sequenced in a study of naive and memory T cell subsets. In TCRdb, the UMI-ligation and nested PCR reads were re-called with MiXCR into one record per CDR3 protein. The sample comprises tens of thousands of distinct CDR3 sequences, over 8.5% of which are singletons, and approximately 1.1% rests with the top ten. The sequenced sample consisted of naive CD8+ T cells from blood. All receptors come from a human donor in good health. Each CDR3 is given with its conserved first and last residue. D genes are given only for firm matches. Clone size, where shown, is once, few, many, or a class for clones that have expanded.

D	V	J	size	DNA	CDR3
NA	TRBV6-2/TRBV6-3	TRBJ2-7	many	TGTGCCAGCAGTTACTCCCGAGGGTATCGGGAAGCCGAGCAGTACTTC	CASSYSRGYREAEQYF
TRBD1	TRBV27	TRBJ2-3	few	TGTGCCAGCAGTTTATCGTCGGGACAGATCCGGGATACGCAGTATTTT	CASSLSSGQIRDTQYF
NA	TRBV7-8	TRBJ1-2	NA	NA	CASSLAFAEGTF
TRBD2	TRBV10-2	TRBJ2-5	many	TGCGCCAGCAGTGAGGAGACTAGCGGAGGGAGATTAGAGACCCAGTACTTC	CASSEETSGGRLETQYF
NA	TRBV7-6	TRBJ1-5	many	TGTGCCAGCAGCTTAGTTGAAGGGGAGTCCAATCAGCCCCAGCATTTT	CASSLVEGESNQPQHF
TRBD1	TRBV30	TRBJ2-7	few	TGTGCCTGGAGGGAAGGGGGCAGCTACGAGCAGTACTTC	CAWREGGSYEQYF
NA	TRBV5-1	TRBJ2-7	NA	TGCGCCAGCAGCTCCAAAAACGAGCAGTACTTC	CASSSKNEQYF
NA	TRBV20-1	TRBJ1-1	many	TGCAGTGCTAGACCCAGACAGCGGACAGATGCCCGCAAAAGGATGAACACTGAAGCTTTCTTT	CSARPRQRTDARKRMNTEAFF
NA	TRBV29-1	TRBJ2-1	many	TGCAGCGTTGAAGGCTCTAGCAGGAGCTCCTACAATGAGCAGTTCTTC	CSVEGSSRSSYNEQFF
TRBD2	TRBV4-2	TRBJ2-7	few	TGTGCCAGCAGCCAAGAACTAGCGGGCGCCTACGAGCAGTACTTC	CASSQELAGAYEQYF
NA	TRBV3-1	TRBJ2-1	few	TGTGCCAGCAGCTCAGACTGGGATTACAATGAGCAGTTCTTC	CASSSDWDYNEQFF
NA	TRBV29-1	TRBJ2-7	NA	TGCAGCGTTGGGGGTTTTGGGTCCTACGAGCAGTACTTC	CSVGGFGSYEQYF
TRBD2	TRBV12-3/TRBV12-4	TRBJ2-1	NA	TGTGCCAGCAGTTTCCTAGCGGGAGACGGTGAGCAGTTCTTC	CASSFLAGDGEQFF
NA	TRBV27	TRBJ2-7	many	TGTGCCAGCAGTTTGGCCAGTGGCTACGAGCAGTACTTC	CASSLASGYEQYF
NA	TRBV5-1	TRBJ2-1	NA	TGCGCCAGCAGCTTGGCCGGCGGCGACTCCTACAATGAGCAGTTCTTC	CASSLAGGDSYNEQFF
TRBD2	TRBV7-9	TRBJ2-7	NA	TGTGCCAGCAGCTTGATAGCGGGAGTGAAGTACTTC	CASSLIAGVKYF
NA	TRBV7-9	TRBJ2-5	few	TGTGCCAGCAGCTCCCGTGGACTGGGACAAGAGACCCAGTACTTC	CASSSRGLGQETQYF
NA	TRBV28	TRBJ2-3	medium-sized	TGTGCCAGCAGCCTAGCAGATACGCAGTATTTT	CASSLADTQYF
NA	TRBV11-1	TRBJ2-3	many	TGTGCCAGCAGCTTAGAGGGACGGACAGATACGCAGTATTTT	CASSLEGRTDTQYF
NA	TRBV9	TRBJ2-1	NA	TGTGCCAGCAGCGTAGGGGGGGAAAACTACAATGAGCAGTTCTTC	CASSVGGENYNEQFF
NA	TRBV7-9	TRBJ2-1	NA	TGTGCCAGCAGCCCCCGGGACCACAATGAGCAGTTCTTC	CASSPRDHNEQFF
NA	TRBV7-9	TRBJ2-3	NA	TGTGCCAGCAGCTTAGCCCTGGGGATCCCCTTCACAGATACGCAGTATTTT	CASSLALGIPFTDTQYF
NA	TRBV7-8	TRBJ1-1	few	TGTGCCACCTTCCCAACCCAACGGGGGGAGACTGAAGCTTTCTTT	CATFPTQRGETEAFF